Below, 18 T cell receptor beta chains from the same sample are listed, as sequenced in a study of blood T cell repertoires in COVID-19. TCRdb keeps only in-frame clones here, not all; method: immunoSEQ multiplex PCR. The profile shows about 150,000 clones, over 75% of them singletons. Sequencing used peripheral blood. Source of these receptors: a woman in her sixties or seventies with active COVID-19.

In this sample, this clone turned up once. In nucleotides, the CDR3 is TGTGCCAGCAGTGGTCCAGGGTACTCACCCCTCCACTTT. Protein sequence: CASSGPGYSPLHF. The chain carries TRBV2 and TRBJ1-6; D possibly corresponds to TRBD1 (5 bases). Germline assignment: CDR1 SNHLY and CDR2 FYNNEI. Between the trimmed V and J ends, which lost 4 bases and 10 bases, there was a span of 11 bases. The CDR3 consists of 13 residues.

This clone was seen only once. V is TRBV30 and J is TRBJ1-2; D not certain. Per germline, CDR1 GTSNPN and CDR2 SVGIG (reference sequence). This CDR3 spans 12 amino acids. V lost 4 bases and J 3 bases, leaving 9 bases between the germline ends. The CDR3 DNA reads TGTGCCTGGACAGAAGAGGACTATGGCTACACCTTC. Translated, it gives CAWTEEDYGYTF.

This rearrangement joins TRBV5-1 to TRBJ2-2; TRBD2 aligns across 13 bases. This CDR3 has 15 residues. With 6 bases clipped from V and 6 bases from J, the junction kept 5 bases outside the gene matches. Germline CDR1 and CDR2: SGHRS and YFSETQ. This CDR3 reads CASTQLAGGPGELFF. For the CDR3, the DNA is TGCGCCAGCACCCAACTAGCGGGAGGGCCCGGGGAGCTGTTTTTT.

The rearrangement links TRBV15 to TRBJ2-1; a possible D gene is TRBD2 (6 bases). The length of the CDR3 is 14 residues. V lost 5 bases to trimming and J lost 3 bases, with 11 bases between them. The germline CDR1 and CDR2 sequences are LNHNV and YYDKDF (reference sequence). The CDR3 here is CATSLGGGYNEQFF. The CDR3 DNA is TGTGCCACCAGCCTGGGGGGAGGCTACAATGAGCAGTTCTTC.

This clone was found once. This chain connects TRBV27 to TRBJ2-7; D is perhaps TRBD2 (5 bases). This CDR3 spans 12 amino acids. V gave up 7 bases and J gave up 4 bases, with 11 bases separating them. The germline V gene encodes CDR1 MNHEY and CDR2 SMNVEV (reference sequence). CDR3 bases: TGTGCCAGCACCACTTCGGGGTACGAGCAGTACTTC. It is translated as CASTTSGYEQYF.

The chain couples TRBV7-2 to TRBJ2-3, with D possibly TRBD1 on 6 matching bases. Germline V gene lookup returns CDR1 SGHTA and CDR2 FQGNSA. The CDR3 contains 18 residues. Trimming pared 6 bases from V and 0 bases from J, leaving 22 bases between. CDR3 loop: CASSRGRGGYSSTDTQYF. For the CDR3, the DNA is TGTGCCAGCAGTCGAGGGCGTGGGGGCTACTCTAGCACAGATACGCAGTATTTT.

This clone was detected a few times. The gene calls are TRBV7-6 and TRBJ2-2; 12 positions agree with TRBD2. Germline lookup yields CDR1 SGHVS and CDR2 FNYEAQ. The CDR3 sequence is 18 residues long. Trimming took 0 bases from V and 5 from J; bases not matched to a gene: 7. CDR3 sequence: CASSLALAGGTSTGELFF. DNA for the CDR3: TGTGCCAGCAGCTTAGCGCTAGCGGGAGGGACTTCTACCGGGGAGCTGTTTTTT. The full variable domain, rest sourced from reference TRBV7-6 and TRBJ2-2, is GAGVSQSPRYKVTKRGQDVALRCDPISGHVSLYWYRQALGQGPEFLTYFNYEAQQDKSGLPNDRFSAERPEGSISTLTIQRTEQRDSAMYRCASSLALAGGTSTGELFFGEGSRLTVL.

This clone was seen once. The rearrangement uses TRBV6-1 and TRBJ1-4; D may be TRBD1 (6 bases). V shed 4 bases and J shed 0 bases, with 15 bases lying between them. Germline V lookup: CDR1 MNHNS, CDR2 SASEGT. CDR3 length: 17 residues. The CDR3 region is CASSVAGVGSTNEKLFF. CDR3 nucleotides: TGTGCCAGCAGTGTGGCAGGGGTCGGTTCAACTAATGAAAAACTGTTTTTT.

V usage is TRBV21-1 and J usage is TRBJ2-1; the table's D gene call, TRBD2, was not cross checked with the DNA. TRBV21-1 is labeled a pseudogene. The CDR3 is 15 amino acids. The CDR3 reads CASSRGGGSYNEQFF. CDR3 nucleotide sequence: TGTGCCAGCTCGCGGGGGGGTGGCTCCTACAATGAGCAGTTCTTC.

This chain joins TRBV11-2 and TRBJ1-6; 7 nucleotides match TRBD1. CDR3 length: 16 amino acids. With 2 bases clipped from V and 7 bases from J, the junction kept 8 bases outside the gene matches. Germline V CDR1 and CDR2: SGHAT, FQNNGV. CDR3 sequence reads: CASSLTTGIKNSPLHF. CDR3 in DNA: TGTGCCAGCAGCTTAACGACAGGGATCAAAAATTCACCCCTCCACTTT.

J is TRBJ1-1 and V is TRBV7-3; a weak D match, TRBD1 (5 bases). V lost 6 bases and J 10 bases, leaving 12 bases between the germline ends. Germline V gene data show CDR1 as SGHTA and CDR2 as FQGTGA. CDR3 length: 11 residues. The CDR3 is CASSSRRGAFF. CDR3 DNA sequence: TGTGCCAGCAGTTCCCGGAGGGGAGCTTTCTTT.

V is TRBV6-6 and J is TRBJ1-1; tentative D call: TRBD1 (5 bases). This CDR3 is built from 14 residues. The V end lost 8 bases, the J end lost 13 bases, and 26 bases lay between the germline ends. Per germline, CDR1 MNHNY and CDR2 SVGAGI (reference sequence). The CDR3 nucleotides read TGTGCCAGCTCCGGAGGGGTAAATGCCGGGAAGGATTTCTTT. It translates to CASSGGVNAGKDFF.

V usage is TRBV11-3 and J usage is TRBJ2-7; 13 bases are a match to TRBD2. This CDR3 is built from 15 residues. Germline lookup yields CDR1 SGHNT and CDR2 YENEEA. The ends lost 5 bases at V and 2 bases at J; junction bases unmatched: 3. The CDR3 sequence: CASSAGTSGTYEQYF. CDR3 in DNA: TGTGCCAGCAGCGCCGGGACTAGCGGGACCTACGAGCAGTACTTC.

The V call is TRBV28, the J call TRBJ2-3; 9 bases align to TRBD1. This CDR3 contains 15 residues. The V and J ends lost 5 bases and 5 bases, in that order; junction bases with no gene match: 8. The V gene's germline CDR1 is MDHEN and CDR2 SYDVKM. The CDR3: CASSPPGQGKDTQYF. In DNA, the CDR3 is TGTGCCAGCAGTCCCCCGGGACAGGGAAAAGATACGCAGTATTTT.

This sequence joins TRBV20-1 and TRBJ2-1; 15 bases align to TRBD2. The V gene's germline CDR1 is DFQATT and CDR2 SNEGSKA (reference sequence). The trim removed 3 bases at V and 10 bases at J, leaving 4 bases unmatched. This CDR3 has 14 amino acids. In DNA form, the CDR3 reads TGCAGTGCTAGTCGGACTAGCGGGAGGGGGGAGCAGTTCTTC. Protein sequence: CSASRTSGRGEQFF.

The chain recombines TRBV5-1 with TRBJ1-3; no firm D call. Deletions cut 6 bases from V and 0 bases from J, with 7 bases between. This CDR3 has 13 amino acids. CDR1 and CDR2 from the germline V gene are SGHRS and YFSETQ. CDR3: CASTERSGNTIYF. CDR3 sequence (DNA): TGCGCCAGCACCGAGCGCTCTGGAAACACCATATATTTT.

V is TRBV11-2 and J is TRBJ2-7; tentatively, D is TRBD2 (6 bases). V lost 3 bases, J lost 3 bases, and 15 bases lay in between. The CDR3 consists of 15 residues. Germline V gene data show CDR1 as SGHAT and CDR2 as FQNNGV. CDR3 sequence (DNA): TGTGCCAGCAGCTTTAGGTCACTAGCCTACTACGAGCAGTACTTC. It is translated as CASSFRSLAYYEQYF.

This clone was seen just once. This chain uses TRBV28 with TRBJ2-3; D ambiguous. CDR1 is MDHEN, CDR2 SYDVKM, per germline. The CDR3 has 13 residues. The V end was cut by 2 bases, the J end by 3 bases, with 6 bases between. The CDR3 sequence: CASSLGSTDTQYF. CDR3 DNA: TGTGCCAGCAGTTTAGGTAGTACAGATACGCAGTATTTT. The entire variable domain, with the rest obtained from reference TRBV28 and TRBJ2-3, is as follows: DVKVTQSSRYLVKRTGEKVFLECVQDMDHENMFWYRQDPGLGLRLIYFSYDVKMKEKGDIPEGYSVSREKKERFSLILESASTNQTSMYLCASSLGSTDTQYFGPGTRLTVL.